Listed below are T cell receptor beta chains from one sample, sequenced in a study of blood T cell repertoires in COVID-19. Sequencing used immunoSEQ multiplex PCR; TCRdb keeps in-frame clones, though not all of them. The sample lists a few hundred thousand clones; about 83% were seen once. Sequencing was done on a sample of PBMCs or T cells enriched from blood (not recorded which). These receptors all come from a woman aged 40 to 55 who had recovered from COVID-19. The CDR3 runs from the conserved cysteine through the conserved F or W. D genes are given only for firm matches.

v_gene: TRBV5-1
j_gene: TRBJ2-3
d_gene: TRBD1
CDR3aa: CASSLGGTGADTQYF
CDR3nt: TGCGCCAGCAGCTTGGGAGGGACAGGGGCAGATACGCAGTATTTT

v_gene: TRBV9
j_gene: TRBJ2-1
d_gene: NA
CDR3aa: CASSVVSERGSEQFF
CDR3nt: TGTGCCAGCAGCGTAGTGTCGGAGAGGGGGAGTGAGCAGTTCTTC

v_gene: TRBV30
j_gene: TRBJ2-7
d_gene: NA
CDR3aa: CAWSAGNSYEQYF
CDR3nt: TGTGCCTGGAGTGCCGGGAACTCCTACGAGCAGTACTTC

v_gene: TRBV7-2
j_gene: TRBJ1-1
d_gene: NA
CDR3aa: CASSPIGGTEAFF
CDR3nt: TGTGCCAGCAGCCCGATCGGGGGAACTGAAGCTTTCTTT

v_gene: TRBV21-1
j_gene: TRBJ1-5
d_gene: NA
CDR3aa: CASSKGDRGLRNQPQHF
CDR3nt: TGTGCCAGCAGCAAAGGGGACAGAGGACTTCGCAATCAGCCCCAGCATTTT

v_gene: TRBV27
j_gene: TRBJ2-5
d_gene: NA
CDR3aa: CASRLGETQYF
CDR3nt: TGTGCCAGCAGACTAGGGGAGACCCAGTACTTC

v_gene: TRBV21-1
j_gene: TRBJ2-6
d_gene: NA
CDR3aa: CASSKEAYSGANVLTF
CDR3nt: TGTGCCAGCAGCAAAGAAGCCTACTCTGGGGCCAACGTCCTGACTTTC

v_gene: TRBV28
j_gene: TRBJ2-7
d_gene: TRBD2
CDR3aa: CASSLGLVSREQYF
CDR3nt: TGTGCCAGCAGCCTGGGACTAGTTTCTCGGGAGCAGTACTTC

v_gene: TRBV28
j_gene: TRBJ2-3
d_gene: TRBD2
CDR3aa: CASMGTSGRLGTDTQYF
CDR3nt: TGTGCCAGCATGGGGACTAGCGGGAGGCTCGGCACAGATACGCAGTATTTT

v_gene: TRBV3-1/TRBV3-2
j_gene: TRBJ2-2
d_gene: TRBD1
CDR3aa: CASGTGDTGELFF
CDR3nt: TGTGCCAGCGGGACAGGAGACACCGGGGAGCTGTTTTTT

v_gene: TRBV19
j_gene: TRBJ2-2
d_gene: NA
CDR3aa: CASTRQEAGELFF
CDR3nt: TGTGCCAGTACCAGACAGGAAGCCGGGGAGCTGTTTTTT

v_gene: TRBV7-9
j_gene: TRBJ1-4
d_gene: NA
CDR3aa: CASSFSGSPWEKLFF
CDR3nt: TGTGCCAGCAGCTTCTCAGGGTCCCCCTGGGAAAAACTGTTTTTT